The clone carrying this T cell receptor beta chain was recorded many times. Then a second PCR, running roughly 7 to 12 cycles, was carried out with a sample-barcoded 5' primer and a J-beta primer mix. The template-switch adaptor was a 5' adaptor with 12 random nucleotides. It tagged each cDNA molecule. Each CDR3 protein gets one entry after TCRdb re-called the 5' RACE reads with MiXCR. Of about 580,000 distinct CDR3 sequences detected, around 50% appear once; the ten largest clones hold 20% to 25%. The sample comes from a study of blood T cells in healthy people across ages. This CDR3 region has 13 residues. CDR1 is MNHEY, CDR2 SVGAGI, per germline. With 10 bases removed from V and 7 bases from J, the gap between germline ends came to 17 bases.

V is TRBV6-5 and J is TRBJ2-1; TRBD2 is a possible D gene (6 bases). The source of this sequence is an older man in good health. Sequencing was performed on blood. The CDR3 bases are TGTGCCACCTCGGCCGGGGAGGATAATGAGCAGTTCTTC. Its translation: CATSAGEDNEQFF.